These 27 T cell receptor beta chains were sequenced from one sample in a study of metastatic and nonmetastatic thyroid tumors. TCRdb reanalyzed the PCR reads via MiXCR. This table has approximately 15,000 clones, about 23% appearing once. All patients were treatment-naive before thyroid surgery. Sequencing was carried out using tumor tissue. The receptors originated from a female donor with papillary thyroid cancer or a benign thyroid nodule (not recorded which). Some clones in this sample may be carry-over from other donors' samples.

In this sample, this clone is medium-sized. This rearrangement joins TRBV6-2 or TRBV6-3 to TRBJ2-7; maybe TRBD1 (6 bases). Germline V gene data show CDR1 as MNHEY and CDR2 as SVGEGT. The CDR3 extends over 15 amino acids. Trimming shortened V by 8 bases and J by 3 bases, and 20 bases separated the two germline ends. The CDR3 region is CASGSGTTKIYEQYF. DNA of the CDR3: TGTGCCAGCGGCTCTGGGACAACGAAAATCTACGAGCAGTACTTC.

This clone was seen at least ten times. The CDR3 loop is CASSPRLNTGELFF. CDR3 bases: TGCGCCAGCAGCCCAAGACTGAACACCGGGGAGCTGTTTTTT. V usage is TRBV5-1 and J usage is TRBJ2-2; D is unresolved. The germline V gene encodes CDR1 SGHRS and CDR2 YFSETQ. CDR3 length: 14 residues. The V end was cut by 4 bases, the J end by 1 base, with 8 bases between. Full variable domain (outside the CDR3, taken from reference TRBV5-1 and TRBJ2-2): KAGVTQTPRYLIKTRGQQVTLSCSPISGHRSVSWYQQTPGQGLQFLFEYFSETQRNKGNFPGRFSGRQFSNSRSEMNVSTLELGDSALYLCASSPRLNTGELFFGEGSRLTVL.

This clone has ten or more counts. V gene TRBV19 combines with J gene TRBJ1-5; TRBD1 matches 9 bases. Germline assignment: CDR1 LNHDA and CDR2 SQIVND (reference sequence). The CDR3 has 14 residues. V lost 3 bases to trimming and J lost 11 bases; unmatched junction nucleotides: 8. The CDR3 is CASSIEGQGWSQHF. The CDR3 DNA follows: TGTGCCAGTAGTATTGAGGGACAGGGTTGGTCCCAGCATTTT.

This rearrangement joins TRBV20-1 to TRBJ1-6, with D possibly being TRBD1 (5 bases). Germline assignment: CDR1 DFQATT and CDR2 SNEGSKA (reference sequence). The V gene lost 6 bases and the J gene lost 7 bases, with 16 bases spanning the gap. CDR3 size: 14 residues. The CDR3 bases are TGCAGTGCAACCCGACAGCGAGAAAATTCACCCCTCCACTTT. It specifies CSATRQRENSPLHF.

This clone was observed many times. V is TRBV4-3 and J is TRBJ1-2; TRBD1 aligns across 10 bases. V was clipped by 0 bases and J by 8 bases; unmatched bases: 6. This CDR3 spans 15 amino acids. In germline, CDR1 is LGHNA, CDR2 YSLEER. The CDR3, as DNA: TGCGCCAGCAGCCAAGATAGGGGGACAGGGGTAGGCTACACCTTC. Translated, it gives CASSQDRGTGVGYTF.

This clone has a count of ten or more. V is TRBV19 and J is TRBJ2-6; perhaps TRBD1 as D (6 bases). V dropped 7 bases and J dropped 0 bases, with 13 bases sitting between them. This CDR3 region has 16 residues. The germline V gene encodes CDR1 LNHDA and CDR2 SQIVND (reference sequence). CDR3 sequence reads: CASTPGQASGANVLTF. In DNA, the CDR3 is TGTGCCAGTACCCCGGGACAAGCCTCTGGGGCCAACGTCCTGACTTTC.

This clone came up many times. One end of the junction is discordant with germline, which a read error may explain. V is TRBV20-1 and J is TRBJ2-7, with TRBD2 matching over 8 bases. Germline V CDR1 and CDR2: DFQATT, SNEGSKA (reference sequence). The CDR3 runs to 15 residues. The CDR3 nucleotides are TGCAGTGCCGACCCCACTAGCGGTAGCTCCTACGAGCGGTACTTC. Protein: CSADPTSGSSYERYF.

Many counts were recorded for this clone. The rearrangement joins TRBV20-1 to TRBJ2-1; 8 bases fit TRBD1. This CDR3 is 12 amino acids long. CDR1 and CDR2 (germline): DFQATT, SNEGSKA (reference sequence). Unmatched junction bases numbered 4, after V lost 6 bases and J lost 6 bases. CDR3 sequence (DNA): TGCAGTGCCATAGGACAGGGCAATGAGCAGTTCTTC. Translating gives CSAIGQGNEQFF.

Turning to this clone: The same CDR3 also results from other DNA sequences found in this sample. CDR3 amino acids: CSADMTSGSEQYF. DNA of the CDR3: TGCAGTGCTGACATGACTAGCGGGAGCGAGCAGTACTTC. The V call is TRBV20-1, the J call TRBJ2-7; TRBD2 matches 12 bases. This CDR3 comprises 13 residues. Trimming at V came to 5 bases and at J to 6 bases, leaving 5 bases not matched to a gene. In germline, CDR1 is DFQATT, CDR2 SNEGSKA (reference sequence).

J is TRBJ2-1 and V is TRBV24-1; 10 positions agree with TRBD2. Germline V gene data show CDR1 as KGHDR and CDR2 as SFDVKD. J was trimmed by 4 bases and V by 2 bases; bases with no gene match: 4. CDR3 length: 16 amino acids. The CDR3 is CATSDSGLAVYNEQFF. The CDR3 DNA sequence: TGTGCCACCAGTGATTCCGGACTAGCGGTTTACAATGAGCAGTTCTTC.

A note on this clone: The junction does not match germline at one end; this may be a read error. The gene calls are TRBV9 and TRBJ2-2, with D perhaps TRBD2 (5 bases). The CDR3 has 15 amino acids. Looked up from germline, CDR1 is SGDLS and CDR2 is YYNGEE. The CDR3 reads CASSVVFGETGELLF. The CDR3 DNA reads as TGTGCCAGCAGCGTAGTATTCGGGGAAACCGGGGAGCTGCTTTTT.

This clone was counted many times. The chain carries TRBV5-8 and TRBJ2-6; no clear D. Germline CDR1 reads SGHTS; CDR2 reads YDEGEE. V was pared by 2 bases and J by 3 bases, with 18 bases between. The CDR3 sequence is 18 residues long. The CDR3: CASSLDSGLPFGANVLTF. CDR3 coding DNA: TGTGCCAGCAGCTTAGACTCGGGCCTCCCTTTTGGGGCCAACGTCCTGACTTTC.

By share of the sample, this clone is medium-sized. V is TRBV27 and J is TRBJ1-6; TRBD1 might be the D (5 bases). CDR3 length equals 13 residues. Germline lookup yields CDR1 MNHEY and CDR2 SMNVEV (reference sequence). Trimming left V 3 bases short and J 7 bases short, with 7 bases between. The CDR3: CASSLGRNSPLHF. For the CDR3, the DNA is TGTGCCAGCAGTTTGGGGCGAAATTCACCCCTCCACTTT.

V and J are TRBV19 and TRBJ2-1; D remains ambiguous. V was pared by 7 bases and J by 1 base, with 2 bases between. The germline V gene has CDR1 LNHDA and CDR2 SQIVND (reference sequence). The CDR3 runs 11 residues. The CDR3 region is CASKSYNEQFF. CDR3 DNA sequence: TGTGCCAGTAAGTCCTACAATGAGCAGTTCTTC.

By share, this clone ranks as medium-sized. V and J are TRBV10-3 and TRBJ2-7; TRBD2 aligns across 10 bases. The CDR3 sequence is 16 residues long. Trimming took 0 bases from V and 5 from J; bases not matched to a gene: 7. CDR1 and CDR2 from the germline V gene are ENHRY and SYGVKD. CDR3 nucleotides: TGTGCCATCAGTGAGTCTCGGCTAGCGGGAGACGACGAGCAGTACTTC. It yields the protein CAISESRLAGDDEQYF.

The chain employs TRBV9 and TRBJ2-3, with a possible D match to TRBD2 (5 bases). Germline V CDR1 and CDR2: SGDLS, YYNGEE. The V gene lost 1 base and the J gene lost 3 bases, with 15 bases spanning the gap. The CDR3 totals 16 residues. CDR3: CASSVYWGDGTDTQYF. DNA of the CDR3: TGTGCCAGCAGCGTATACTGGGGAGATGGAACAGATACGCAGTATTTT.

This chain connects TRBV20-1 to TRBJ2-1, with D possibly TRBD2 on 5 matching bases. The CDR3 covers 13 residues. Germline V gene sequence: CDR1 DFQATT, CDR2 SNEGSKA (reference sequence). V dropped 8 bases and J dropped 0 bases, with 11 bases sitting between them. CDR3 loop: CSSKGSSYNEQFF. As DNA, the CDR3 is TGCAGTTCCAAAGGGAGCTCCTACAATGAGCAGTTCTTC.

This clone was recorded at least ten times. The chain is built from TRBV7-9 and TRBJ1-4; 8 bases are shared with TRBD1. CDR1 is SEHNR and CDR2 is FQNEAQ in the germline V gene (reference sequence). The V and J ends lost 6 bases and 13 bases, in that order; junction bases with no gene match: 7. The CDR3 totals 12 residues. The CDR3, as DNA: TGTGCCAGCAGTGGACGGACAGGGAGACTGTTTTTT. Its protein is CASSGRTGRLFF.

This clone was detected ten times or more. The rearrangement links TRBV30 to TRBJ1-1, with 7 nucleotides matching TRBD1. Germline V lookup: CDR1 GTSNPN, CDR2 SVGIG (reference sequence). The junction had 9 bases not matched to a gene; V was cut back by 0 bases and J by 2 bases. The CDR3 length is 16 residues. The CDR3 loop reads CAWSVRGRGSNTEAFF. CDR3 DNA: TGTGCCTGGAGTGTAAGGGGCAGGGGGTCTAACACTGAAGCTTTCTTT.

This clone was seen many times. The chain joins TRBV29-1 to TRBJ2-6; D gene unclear. V was clipped by 7 bases and J by 0 bases, with 7 bases between them. Germline V gene sequence: CDR1 SQVTM, CDR2 ANQGSEA. The CDR3 length is 13 residues. The chain's CDR3 is CSADTSGANVLTF. CDR3 bases: TGCAGCGCCGACACCTCTGGGGCCAACGTCCTGACTTTC.

This clone was observed at least ten times. The rearrangement joins TRBV20-1 to TRBJ1-4; 7 bases align to TRBD1. The CDR3 is made up of 12 amino acids. Germline CDR1 is DFQATT and CDR2 is SNEGSKA (reference sequence). Losses at the gene ends were 6 bases for V and 13 bases for J; bases not matched to a gene: 11. The CDR3 is CSATQTGVALFF. The CDR3 DNA reads TGCAGTGCGACTCAAACAGGGGTGGCACTGTTTTTT.

Turning to this clone: A single base separates this from a much larger clone, so it may be a read error. V and J are TRBV29-1 and TRBJ2-1; D gene unclear. The V and J ends lost 8 bases and 3 bases respectively, with 14 bases between them. The germline V gene encodes CDR1 SQVTM and CDR2 ANQGSEA. This CDR3 has 13 residues. CDR3: CSSGTSLYNEQFF. The CDR3 DNA reads as TGCAGCTCCGGAACCTCCCTCTACAATGAGCAGTTCTTC.

In its sample, this clone is medium-sized. The CDR3 DNA reads as TGTGCCAGCAGTGAACTAGCGGGAGGGCAAGAGACCCAGTACTTC. It specifies CASSELAGGQETQYF. The V gene is TRBV6-1, the J gene TRBJ2-5; 12 positions agree with TRBD2. CDR1 is MNHNS, CDR2 SASEGT, per germline. With 2 bases clipped from V and 2 bases from J, the junction kept 0 bases outside the gene matches. The CDR3 is made up of 15 amino acids.

This clone came up many times. This chain links TRBV20-1 with TRBJ1-2, with D possibly TRBD1 on 5 matching bases. Germline V lookup: CDR1 DFQATT, CDR2 SNEGSKA (reference sequence). CDR3 length equals 14 residues. Trimming stripped 0 bases from V and 8 bases from J, with 16 bases between. Here the CDR3 DNA reads TGCAGTGCTAGAGATATAGAGACCGGGACGGGCTACACCTTC. This codes for CSARDIETGTGYTF.

Ten or more counts support this clone. The chain joins TRBV6-1 to TRBJ2-5, with a tentative D call TRBD2 (5 bases). The CDR3 is 14 residues long. CDR1 and CDR2 from the germline V gene are MNHNS and SASEGT. V was cut by 7 bases and J by 2 bases, with 14 bases left in between. CDR3 DNA: TGTGCCAGCAATCCCCTGGGGAGACAAGAGACCCAGTACTTC. Translated: CASNPLGRQETQYF.

This sequence joins TRBV6-2 or TRBV6-3 and TRBJ1-1, with D possibly TRBD1 on 6 matching bases. Trimming removed 7 bases from V and 9 bases from J, with 18 bases in between. From germline, CDR1 is MNHEY and CDR2 SVGEGT. The CDR3 is 13 residues long. The CDR3 here is CASILPGHRKAFF. The CDR3 DNA reads as TGTGCCAGCATCTTACCGGGACACCGAAAAGCTTTCTTT.

This sequence joins TRBV9 and TRBJ1-2; 11 bases align to TRBD1. The CDR3 totals 17 residues. V lost 4 bases and J lost 8; bases outside the gene matches: 16. In germline, CDR1 is SGDLS, CDR2 YYNGEE. The CDR3 loop is CASSLSHEDRGLSGYTF. CDR3 in DNA: TGTGCCAGCAGCCTCTCGCACGAGGACAGGGGGCTTTCGGGCTACACCTTC.